The 5 T cell receptor beta chains presented below share a single source sample, sequenced in a study of blood T cell repertoires in COVID-19. Only in-frame clones appear in the TCRdb table, and some are missing; sequencing was by immunoSEQ multiplex PCR. Seen here are approximately 97,000 clones, less than 95% observed once, and the top ten hold 1.7%. The source material was peripheral blood. Every receptor here comes from a man in his sixties with acute or convalescent COVID-19.

The V call is TRBV24-1, the J call TRBJ2-3; D is perhaps TRBD2 (6 bases). This CDR3 has 15 residues. Germline loops: CDR1 KGHDR, CDR2 SFDVKD. V was shortened by 2 bases and J by 3 bases, with 11 bases between the two germline ends. As DNA, the CDR3 is TGTGCCACCAGTGATTCCGGGGGTGGGACAGATACGCAGTATTTT. This sequence encodes CATSDSGGGTDTQYF.

The CDR3 sequence is CASSSGQGGNQPQHF. The DNA of the CDR3 is TGTGCCAGCAGCTCGGGACAGGGTGGCAATCAGCCCCAGCATTTT. V and J are TRBV5-8 and TRBJ1-5, with TRBD1 identical over 9 bases. V lost 3 bases, J lost 2 bases, and 3 bases stayed unmatched. This CDR3 is built from 15 residues. In germline, CDR1 is SGHTS, CDR2 YDEGEE.

The CDR3 sequence is CAGSRQGRYTEAFF. In DNA, the CDR3 is TGTGCCGGATCCAGACAGGGGAGGTACACTGAAGCTTTCTTT. The gene calls are TRBV28 and TRBJ1-1; 8 positions match TRBD1. V gave up 11 bases and J gave up 3 bases; unmatched junction bases: 11. The germline V gene has CDR1 MDHEN and CDR2 SYDVKM. CDR3 length equals 14 residues. The variable domain in full, with the rest retrieved from reference TRBV28 and TRBJ1-1, is DVKVTQSSRYLVKRTGEKVFLECVQDMDHENMFWYRQDPGLGLRLIYFSYDVKMKEKGDIPEGYSVSREKKERFSLILESASTNQTSMYLCAGSRQGRYTEAFFGQGTRLTVV.

The chain uses TRBV10-3 and TRBJ1-1, with D maybe TRBD1 (5 bases). The ends were cut back, 6 bases at V and 5 bases at J, with 10 bases in the middle. From germline, CDR1 is ENHRY and CDR2 SYGVKD. The length of the CDR3 is 12 residues. CDR3 loop: CAIRAQETEAFF. The CDR3 DNA is TGTGCCATCAGGGCACAGGAAACTGAAGCTTTCTTT.

The CDR3 sequence is CASMVLRVGAGELFF. Written as DNA, the CDR3 is TGTGCCAGCATGGTGCTCAGGGTAGGAGCCGGGGAGCTGTTTTTT. The chain has TRBV6-5 and TRBJ2-2, with D maybe TRBD1 (5 bases). V lost 7 bases and J lost 6, with 18 bases in between. The CDR3 is made up of 15 amino acids. In germline, CDR1 is MNHEY, CDR2 SVGAGI.